Below are 27 T cell receptor beta chains sequenced from a single sample in a study of blood T cell repertoires in COVID-19. Here immunoSEQ multiplex PCR was the method, and the copy in TCRdb shows in-frame clones only, minus some. In the table there are approximately 64,000 clones, 70% to 90% of which are singletons. Sequencing was carried out using peripheral blood. The receptors stem from a man aged 65-85 years with acute or convalescent COVID-19.

The chain uses TRBV18 and TRBJ2-7; 11 bases align to TRBD2. Germline trimming cut 3 bases from V and 1 base from J; bases unmatched to any gene: 2. The CDR3 runs 15 residues. The germline V gene has CDR1 KGHSH and CDR2 LQKENI. As DNA, the CDR3 is TGTGCCAGCTCACCTATAGCGGGGGGGTCCTACGAGCAGTACTTC. This sequence encodes CASSPIAGGSYEQYF.

V and J are TRBV19 and TRBJ2-7; 8 bases agree with TRBD1. With 5 bases clipped from V and 0 bases from J, the junction kept 12 bases outside the gene matches. CDR3 length: 17 residues. Germline V gives CDR1 LNHDA, CDR2 SQIVND (reference sequence). The CDR3 sequence: CASSPHPSGQDSYEQYF. As DNA, the CDR3 is TGTGCCAGTAGTCCCCACCCCTCGGGACAGGACTCCTACGAGCAGTACTTC.

This rearrangement joins TRBV9 to TRBJ2-5, with 15 bases matching TRBD2. The CDR3 extends over 18 amino acids. Per germline, CDR1 SGDLS and CDR2 YYNGEE. The trim removed 0 bases at V and 1 base at J, leaving 4 bases unmatched. The CDR3 loop is CASSVGTSGGGFQETQYF. CDR3 coding DNA: TGTGCCAGCAGCGTAGGGACTAGCGGGGGGGGCTTCCAAGAGACCCAGTACTTC.

The table lists this clone with a few counts. The chain couples TRBV7-9 to TRBJ1-2; 9 bases are a match to TRBD1. The CDR3 length is 12 residues. Germline lookup yields CDR1 SEHNR and CDR2 FQNEAQ (reference sequence). Trimming removed 5 bases from V and 5 bases from J; junction bases left unmatched: 0. The CDR3 region has the DNA TGTGCCAGCAGCGGACAGGGGTATGGCTACACCTTC. Its translation: CASSGQGYGYTF.

This clone was found once. The J gene is TRBJ2-7, the V gene TRBV11-2, with a tentative D call TRBD1 (6 bases). The CDR3 is made up of 14 amino acids. CDR1 and CDR2 (germline): SGHAT, FQNNGV. Trimming cost V 2 bases and J 3 bases, with 11 bases left between them. The CDR3 reads CASSLLRTDYEQYF. Here the CDR3 DNA reads TGTGCCAGCAGCTTACTTCGGACAGACTACGAGCAGTACTTC.

This chain connects TRBV18 to TRBJ1-1; D gene ambiguous. Trimming cost V 6 bases and J 1 base, with 9 bases left between them. Germline V gene sequence: CDR1 KGHSH, CDR2 LQKENI. This CDR3 comprises 13 residues. The CDR3 here is CASSDSGNTEAFF. The CDR3 DNA reads TGTGCCAGCTCGGACTCGGGGAACACTGAAGCTTTCTTT.

V is TRBV18 and J is TRBJ2-3; 7 nucleotides align to TRBD2. V trimming: 4 bases; J trimming: 10 bases; junction bases outside the gene matches: 8. There are 13 residues in the CDR3. Germline V gives CDR1 KGHSH, CDR2 LQKENI. CDR3 in DNA: TGTGCCAGCTCACGGGACTATGGGGAGGCGCAGTATTTT. Its protein product is CASSRDYGEAQYF.

This sequence joins TRBV7-3 and TRBJ2-5, with D possibly being TRBD1 (5 bases). This CDR3 is 15 amino acids long. The germline V and J ends were trimmed by 1 base and 2 bases, with 11 bases remaining between them. The germline V gene encodes CDR1 SGHTA and CDR2 FQGTGA. The CDR3 here is CASSLMGQGQETQYF. In DNA form, the CDR3 reads TGTGCCAGCAGCTTAATGGGGCAGGGACAAGAGACCCAGTACTTC.

The J gene is TRBJ2-5, the V gene TRBV3-1 (or the pseudogene TRBV3-2), with 8 positions matching TRBD2. Germline V gene lookup returns CDR1 LGHDT and CDR2 YNNKEL (reference sequence). The CDR3 length is 17 residues. V lost 3 bases and J lost 0; bases outside the gene matches: 9. CDR3 amino acids: CASSHCGGTHDQETQYF. CDR3 DNA sequence: TGTGCCAGCAGCCATTGCGGGGGGACACACGACCAAGAGACCCAGTACTTC.

CDR3 in DNA: TGCGCCAGCAGTGATAGCGGGGGAGCATACGAGCAGTACTTC. Its protein product is CASSDSGGAYEQYF. V and J are TRBV10-2 and TRBJ2-7, with 9 bases lining up with TRBD2. The CDR3 runs 14 residues. With V trimmed by 3 bases and J by 4 bases, 4 bases remained unmatched. Germline V gene sequence: CDR1 WSHSY, CDR2 SAAADI.

The rearrangement links TRBV5-4 to TRBJ1-1; D not certain. Germline-derived CDR1 and CDR2 are SGHNT and YYREEE (reference sequence). V shed 2 bases and J shed 0 bases, with 8 bases lying between them. The CDR3 extends over 14 amino acids. The CDR3 DNA reads TGTGCCAGCAGCTTTGGCCCAGTGAACACTGAAGCTTTCTTT. Residues: CASSFGPVNTEAFF.

CDR3 amino acids: CASSSTAGQGSGYTF. The DNA of the CDR3 is TGTGCCAGCAGCTCCACCGCGGGACAGGGGAGTGGCTACACCTTC. This chain connects TRBV5-4 to TRBJ1-2; 10 bases fit TRBD1. This CDR3 has 15 amino acids. After removal of 3 bases from V and 7 bases from J, the junction contained 9 bases not matched to a gene. Germline CDR1 and CDR2: SGHNT and YYREEE (reference sequence).

The rearrangement uses TRBV2 and TRBJ1-6, with D maybe TRBD1 (6 bases). The germline gives CDR1 SNHLY, CDR2 FYNNEI. There are 13 residues in the CDR3. The ends were cut back, 7 bases at V and 5 bases at J, with 9 bases in the middle. CDR3 coding DNA: TGTGCCAGCAATAACAGGGATAATTCACCCCTCCACTTT. This translates into CASNNRDNSPLHF.

This clone was seen just once. This chain joins TRBV14 and TRBJ2-5; the match to TRBD1 covers 7 bases. The CDR3 spans 13 residues. CDR1 is SGHDN, CDR2 FVKESK, per germline. V lost 6 bases to trimming and J lost 3 bases; unmatched junction nucleotides: 4. Here the CDR3 DNA reads TGTGCCAGCAGTTATGGACAGGAAGAGACCCAGTACTTC. Amino acids: CASSYGQEETQYF.

The genes are TRBV19 and TRBJ2-1; the D gene is possibly TRBD2 (6 bases). The CDR3 is 15 residues long. With 0 bases removed from V and 6 bases from J, the gap between germline ends came to 12 bases. Germline V gene sequence: CDR1 LNHDA, CDR2 SQIVND (reference sequence). The CDR3 DNA follows: TGTGCCAGTAGTATAGATCGATACGGGGGCAATGAGCAGTTCTTC. Encoded protein: CASSIDRYGGNEQFF. Combining the CDR3 with reference TRBV19 and TRBJ2-1 gives the whole variable domain DGGITQSPKYLFRKEGQNVTLSCEQNLNHDAMYWYRQDPGQGLRLIYYSQIVNDFQKGDIAEGYSVSREKKESFPLTVTSAQKNPTAFYLCASSIDRYGGNEQFFGPGTRLTVL.

This clone has only a few counts. The CDR3 sequence is CSVEDRGQDTQYF. The CDR3 nucleotides are TGCAGCGTTGAGGACAGGGGCCAAGATACGCAGTATTTT. The chain carries TRBV29-1 and TRBJ2-3, with 9 bases fitting TRBD1. The CDR3 consists of 13 residues. V was pared by 3 bases and J by 5 bases, with 3 bases of the junction left unmatched. Germline values: CDR1 SQVTM, CDR2 ANQGSEA.

The rearrangement joins TRBV6-1 to TRBJ1-6; 10 bases are shared with TRBD1. Trimming removed 0 bases from V and 9 bases from J; junction bases left unmatched: 11. This CDR3 is 18 amino acids long. Germline V lookup: CDR1 MNHNS, CDR2 SASEGT. This CDR3 reads CASSEAPPGQGSTSPLHF. The CDR3 DNA sequence: TGTGCCAGCAGTGAAGCACCCCCGGGACAGGGGTCGACTTCACCCCTCCACTTT.

The chain uses TRBV6-1 and TRBJ1-3; D is possibly TRBD1 (5 bases). The CDR3 has 17 residues. Trimming stripped 3 bases from V and 2 bases from J, with 17 bases between. Germline CDR1 is MNHNS and CDR2 is SASEGT. CDR3 region: CASSDPRVLGPGNTIYF. CDR3 in DNA: TGTGCCAGCAGTGACCCCAGGGTCCTAGGCCCTGGAAACACCATATATTTT.

In its sample, this clone was seen once. V gene TRBV11-2 combines with J gene TRBJ2-4; 8 nucleotides agree with TRBD2. Unmatched junction bases numbered 11, after V lost 5 bases and J lost 5 bases. Germline values: CDR1 SGHAT, CDR2 FQNNGV. The CDR3 has 16 residues. In nucleotides, the CDR3 is TGTGCCAGCAGCCCCCCCGGGAGGGGAGGCGAAAACATTCAGTACTTC. Its protein product is CASSPPGRGGENIQYF.

The chain has TRBV5-6 and TRBJ2-1; no definite D call. Germline V CDR1 and CDR2: SGHDT, YYEEEE. The CDR3 is 14 residues long. V lost 1 base and J lost 5, with 10 bases in between. In DNA, the CDR3 is TGTGCCAGCAGCTTGTACAGAGTTAACAATGAGCAGTTCTTC. It translates to CASSLYRVNNEQFF.

The table lists this clone with a few counts. The chain joins TRBV5-6 to TRBJ2-1; D remains unclear. Germline V CDR1 and CDR2: SGHDT, YYEEEE. V dropped 2 bases and J dropped 2 bases, with 11 bases sitting between them. The CDR3 is 15 residues long. The CDR3 DNA reads as TGTGCCAGCAGCTTAGAGTGGTTTCCCTACAATGAGCAGTTCTTC. Translation: CASSLEWFPYNEQFF.

V and J are TRBV11-2 and TRBJ2-7; D gene ambiguous. The CDR3 length is 10 residues. Germline-derived CDR1 and CDR2 are SGHAT and FQNNGV. V shed 8 bases and J shed 6 bases, with 8 bases lying between them. DNA of the CDR3: TGTGCCAGCGGTCAGGCCGAGCAGTACTTC. Residues: CASGQAEQYF.

The chain combines TRBV11-2 with TRBJ2-7; TRBD2 matches 9 bases. This CDR3 is built from 15 residues. Germline CDR1 is SGHAT and CDR2 is FQNNGV. V lost 4 bases and J lost 2; bases outside the gene matches: 6. CDR3 region: CASSWTSVGTYEQYF. The CDR3 DNA sequence: TGTGCCAGCAGCTGGACTAGCGTTGGGACCTACGAGCAGTACTTC.

The genes are TRBV9 and TRBJ2-3; tentatively, D is TRBD2 (6 bases). Germline V gives CDR1 SGDLS, CDR2 YYNGEE. Trimming took off 3 bases at V and 6 bases at J, with 14 bases between the two ends. The CDR3 is made up of 14 amino acids. The CDR3 coding sequence is TGTGCCAGCAGCGCATCTAGCGAACTGGATACGCAGTATTTT. It codes for CASSASSELDTQYF.

The V call is TRBV6-5, the J call TRBJ1-2; D remains ambiguous. Trimming left V 0 bases short and J 7 bases short, with 15 bases between. CDR3 length: 15 residues. The germline CDR1 and CDR2 sequences are MNHEY and SVGAGI. The CDR3 loop is CASSYSVPDWSGYTF. DNA of the CDR3: TGTGCCAGCAGTTACTCGGTTCCGGACTGGAGTGGCTACACCTTC.

This chain joins TRBV9 and TRBJ1-6; no firm D call. The CDR3 sequence is 15 residues long. Germline-derived CDR1 and CDR2 are SGDLS and YYNGEE. V was clipped by 0 bases and J by 6 bases, with 10 bases between them. The CDR3 sequence: CASSVGPNGNSPLHF. DNA of the CDR3: TGTGCCAGCAGCGTAGGTCCTAACGGTAATTCACCCCTCCACTTT.

This clone was observed once. The chain recombines TRBV19 with TRBJ2-1, with D perhaps matching TRBD2 (6 bases). V was shortened by 3 bases and J by 2 bases, with 23 bases between the two germline ends. The CDR3 contains 19 residues. Germline CDR1 is LNHDA and CDR2 is SQIVND (reference sequence). CDR3 sequence (DNA): TGTGCCAGTAGTATTCTATGGCTGGAGGAGGGCTCCACCTACAATGAGCAGTTCTTC. Protein sequence: CASSILWLEEGSTYNEQFF.